This T cell receptor (beta chain) was identified during a study of T cells after yellow fever vaccination. Study observations and caveats: In post-booster samples, most primary-vaccination clones reappeared (around 95% CD4, 70% to 90% CD8). Of the clonotypes, a small share occurred in both CD4 and CD8 compartments.

Germline V gene data show CDR1 as MNHEY and CDR2 as SVGAGI. V lost 5 bases to trimming and J lost 6 bases, with 17 bases between them. CDR3 length: 15 amino acids. Ten or more counts support this clonotype. Its antigen remains unidentified. A process of 5'RACE template switching, which added a universal primer site and UMIs, was used to make TCR cDNA. Via MiXCR, TCRdb re-called the 5' RACE reads, giving one row per CDR3 protein. This table holds about 30,000 distinct CDR3 sequences, around 4.3% found once. The sequence was obtained from a man between 25 and 39 years old who received the YFV17D yellow fever vaccine. V usage is TRBV6-5 and J usage is TRBJ2-1, with D maybe TRBD2 (5 bases). Sample: CD8+ T cells sorted from PBMCs, taken 5 days after the yellow fever booster vaccination. Here the CDR3 reads CASSHLAWAANEQFF. CDR3 nucleotide sequence: TGTGCCAGCAGTCACCTAGCCTGGGCAGCCAATGAGCAGTTCTTC.